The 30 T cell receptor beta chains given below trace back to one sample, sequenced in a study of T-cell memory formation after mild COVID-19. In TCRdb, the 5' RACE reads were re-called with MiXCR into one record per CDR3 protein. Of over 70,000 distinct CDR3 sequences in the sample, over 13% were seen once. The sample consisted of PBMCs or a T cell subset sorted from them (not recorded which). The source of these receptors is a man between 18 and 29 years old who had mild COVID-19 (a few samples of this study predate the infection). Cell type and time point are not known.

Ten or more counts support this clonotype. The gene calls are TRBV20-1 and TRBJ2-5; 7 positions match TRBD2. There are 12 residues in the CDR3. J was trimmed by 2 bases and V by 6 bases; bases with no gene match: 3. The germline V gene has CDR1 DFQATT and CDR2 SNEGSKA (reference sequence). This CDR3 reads CSAGGNQETQYF. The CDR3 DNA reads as TGCAGTGCCGGGGGGAATCAAGAGACCCAGTACTTC.

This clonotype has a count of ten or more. The CDR3 spells CASSIGFYNEQFF. The CDR3 bases are TGTGCCAGTAGTATCGGATTTTACAATGAGCAGTTCTTC. The chain combines TRBV19 with TRBJ2-1; D is undetermined. The CDR3 contains 13 residues. V dropped 3 bases and J dropped 4 bases, with 7 bases sitting between them. CDR1 is LNHDA, CDR2 SQIVND, per germline (reference sequence).

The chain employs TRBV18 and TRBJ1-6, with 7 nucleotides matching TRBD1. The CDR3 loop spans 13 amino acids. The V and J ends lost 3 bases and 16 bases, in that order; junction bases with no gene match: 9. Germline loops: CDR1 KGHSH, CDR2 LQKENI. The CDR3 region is CASSPRGPQGLHF. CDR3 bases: TGTGCCAGCTCACCGAGGGGGCCCCAGGGACTCCACTTT.

The CDR3 nucleotides are TGTGCCAGCAGCTCCAGTTCCTCCTACGAGCAGTACGTC. Protein product: CASSSSSSYEQYV. The chain joins TRBV6-5 to TRBJ2-7, with unresolved D. From germline, CDR1 is MNHEY and CDR2 SVGAGI. The CDR3 has 13 amino acids. V was pared by 6 bases and J by 0 bases, with 9 bases between.

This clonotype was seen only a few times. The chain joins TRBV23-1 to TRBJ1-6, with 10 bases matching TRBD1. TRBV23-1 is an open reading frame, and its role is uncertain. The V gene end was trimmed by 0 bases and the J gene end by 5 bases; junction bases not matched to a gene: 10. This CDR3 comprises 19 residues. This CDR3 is CASSQSGAGTGANNSPLHF. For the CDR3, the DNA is TGCGCCAGCAGTCAATCAGGAGCCGGGACAGGGGCTAATAATTCACCCCTCCACTTT.

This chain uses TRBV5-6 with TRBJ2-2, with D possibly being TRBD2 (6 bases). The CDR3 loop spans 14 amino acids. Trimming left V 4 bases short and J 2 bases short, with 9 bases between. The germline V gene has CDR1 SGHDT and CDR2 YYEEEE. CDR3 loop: CASSAGSNTGELFF. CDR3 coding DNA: TGTGCCAGCAGCGCCGGGAGTAACACCGGGGAGCTGTTTTTT.

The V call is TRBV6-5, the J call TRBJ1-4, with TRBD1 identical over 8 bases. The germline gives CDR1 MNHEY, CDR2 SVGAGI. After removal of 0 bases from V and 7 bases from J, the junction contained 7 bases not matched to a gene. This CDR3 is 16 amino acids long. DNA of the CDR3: TGTGCCAGCAGTTACTCGAGGACAGGGTCGAGTGAAAAACTGTTTTTT. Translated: CASSYSRTGSSEKLFF.

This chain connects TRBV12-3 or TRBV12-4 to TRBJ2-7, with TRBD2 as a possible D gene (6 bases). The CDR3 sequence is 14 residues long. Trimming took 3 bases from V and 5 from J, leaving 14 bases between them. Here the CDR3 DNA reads TGTGCCAGCAGTTTGGGACTCCAACCTGACGAGCAGTACGTC. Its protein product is CASSLGLQPDEQYV.

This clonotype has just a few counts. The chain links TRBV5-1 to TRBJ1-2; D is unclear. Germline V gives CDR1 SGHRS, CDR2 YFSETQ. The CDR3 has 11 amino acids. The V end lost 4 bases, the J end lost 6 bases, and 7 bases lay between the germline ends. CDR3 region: CASSLGNGYTF. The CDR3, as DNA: TGCGCCAGCAGCCTCGGTAATGGCTACACCTTC. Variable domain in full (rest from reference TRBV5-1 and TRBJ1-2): KAGVTQTPRYLIKTRGQQVTLSCSPISGHRSVSWYQQTPGQGLQFLFEYFSETQRNKGNFPGRFSGRQFSNSRSEMNVSTLELGDSALYLCASSLGNGYTFGSGTRLTVV.

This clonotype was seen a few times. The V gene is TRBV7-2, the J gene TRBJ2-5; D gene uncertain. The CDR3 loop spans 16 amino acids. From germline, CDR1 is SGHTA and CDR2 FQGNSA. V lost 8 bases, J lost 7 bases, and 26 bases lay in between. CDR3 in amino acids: CASLGFVSSGLRTQYF. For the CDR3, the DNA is TGTGCCAGCTTGGGATTCGTCAGTTCGGGTCTGAGGACCCAGTACTTC.

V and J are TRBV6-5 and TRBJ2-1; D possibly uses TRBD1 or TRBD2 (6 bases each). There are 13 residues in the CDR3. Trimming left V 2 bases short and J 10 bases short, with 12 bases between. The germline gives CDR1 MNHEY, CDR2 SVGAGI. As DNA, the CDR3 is TGTGCCAGCAGTTACAGGGGGGCAGGAGAGCAGTTCTTC. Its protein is CASSYRGAGEQFF.

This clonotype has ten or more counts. CDR3 sequence (DNA): TGCGCCAGCAGCCAAGAGACCCGTGGACAGTCAAATGAAAAACTGTTTTTT. It yields the protein CASSQETRGQSNEKLFF. This chain uses TRBV4-3 with TRBJ1-4, with D perhaps TRBD1 (6 bases). This CDR3 has 17 residues. V was shortened by 0 bases and J by 5 bases, with 16 bases between the two germline ends. Germline V CDR1 and CDR2: LGHNA, YSLEER.

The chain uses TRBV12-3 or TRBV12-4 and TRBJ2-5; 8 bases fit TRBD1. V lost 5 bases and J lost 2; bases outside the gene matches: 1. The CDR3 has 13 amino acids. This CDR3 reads CASSDRGQETQYF. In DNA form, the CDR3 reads TGTGCCAGCAGTGACAGGGGACAAGAGACCCAGTACTTC.

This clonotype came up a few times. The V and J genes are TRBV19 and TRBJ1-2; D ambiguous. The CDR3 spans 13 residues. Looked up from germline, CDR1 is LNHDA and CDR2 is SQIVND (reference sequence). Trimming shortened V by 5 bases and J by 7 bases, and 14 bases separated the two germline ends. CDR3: CASSLGSPSGYTF. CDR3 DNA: TGTGCCAGTAGTCTTGGCAGCCCTAGTGGCTACACCTTC. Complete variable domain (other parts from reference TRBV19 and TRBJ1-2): DGGITQSPKYLFRKEGQNVTLSCEQNLNHDAMYWYRQDPGQGLRLIYYSQIVNDFQKGDIAEGYSVSREKKESFPLTVTSAQKNPTAFYLCASSLGSPSGYTFGSGTRLTVV.

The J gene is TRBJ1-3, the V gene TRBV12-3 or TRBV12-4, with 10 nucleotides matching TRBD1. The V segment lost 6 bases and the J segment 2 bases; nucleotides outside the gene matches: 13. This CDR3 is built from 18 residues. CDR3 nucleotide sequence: TGTGCCAGCAGCCGTTCTTACGACAGGGGGCCCACTGGAAACACCATATATTTT. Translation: CASSRSYDRGPTGNTIYF.

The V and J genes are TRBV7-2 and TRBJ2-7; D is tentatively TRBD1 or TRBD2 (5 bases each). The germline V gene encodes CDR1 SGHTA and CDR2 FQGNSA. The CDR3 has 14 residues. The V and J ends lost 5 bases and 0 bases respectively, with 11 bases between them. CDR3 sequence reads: CASSPRDGSYEQYF. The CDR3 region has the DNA TGTGCCAGCAGCCCCCGGGACGGCTCCTACGAGCAGTACTTC. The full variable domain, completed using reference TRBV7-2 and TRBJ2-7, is GAGVSQSPSNKVTEKGKDVELRCDPISGHTALYWYRQSLGQGLEFLIYFQGNSAPDKSGLPSDRFSAERTGGSVSTLTIQRTQQEDSAVYLCASSPRDGSYEQYFGPGTRLTVT.

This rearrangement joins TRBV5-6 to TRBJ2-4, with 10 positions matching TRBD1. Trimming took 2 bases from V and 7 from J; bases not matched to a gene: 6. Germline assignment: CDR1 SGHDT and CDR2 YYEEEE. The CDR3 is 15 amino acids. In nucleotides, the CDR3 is TGTGCCAGCAGCTTATGGGGACAGGGGATGAACATTCAGTACTTC. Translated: CASSLWGQGMNIQYF. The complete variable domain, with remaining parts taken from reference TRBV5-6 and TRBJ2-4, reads DAGVTQSPTHLIKTRGQQVTLRCSPKSGHDTVSWYQQALGQGPQFIFQYYEEEERQRGNFPDRFSGHQFPNYSSELNVNALLLGDSALYLCASSLWGQGMNIQYFGAGTRLSVL.

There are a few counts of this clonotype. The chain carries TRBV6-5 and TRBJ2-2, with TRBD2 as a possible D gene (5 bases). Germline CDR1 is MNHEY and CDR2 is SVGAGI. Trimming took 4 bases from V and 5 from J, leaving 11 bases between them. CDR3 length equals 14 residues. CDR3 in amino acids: CASSLLTGTGELFF. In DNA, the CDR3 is TGTGCCAGCAGTTTACTGACGGGGACCGGGGAGCTGTTTTTT.

The CDR3 sequence is CASSQVMTETQPQHF. As DNA, the CDR3 is TGCGCCAGCAGCCAAGTTATGACGGAGACTCAGCCCCAGCATTTT. The chain couples TRBV4-1 to TRBJ1-5; D ambiguous. The CDR3 length is 15 residues. Looked up from germline, CDR1 is MGHRA and CDR2 is YSYEKL. Trimming pared 1 base from V and 6 bases from J, leaving 13 bases between.

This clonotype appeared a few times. The DNA of the CDR3 is TGTGCCAGCAGTATTAGCGGGGGGGCTTTGCGGGGTGAGCAGTTCTTC. Translated: CASSISGGALRGEQFF. The rearrangement joins TRBV6-5 to TRBJ2-1; 11 nucleotides match TRBD2. This CDR3 is built from 16 residues. J was trimmed by 9 bases and V by 5 bases; bases with no gene match: 12. CDR1 is MNHEY and CDR2 is SVGAGI in the germline V gene.

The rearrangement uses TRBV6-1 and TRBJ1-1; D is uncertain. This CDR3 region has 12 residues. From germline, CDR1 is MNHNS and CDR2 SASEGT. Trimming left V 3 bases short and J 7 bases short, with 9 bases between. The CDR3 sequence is CASSESEGEAFF. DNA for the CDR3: TGTGCCAGCAGTGAGTCCGAAGGTGAAGCTTTCTTT.

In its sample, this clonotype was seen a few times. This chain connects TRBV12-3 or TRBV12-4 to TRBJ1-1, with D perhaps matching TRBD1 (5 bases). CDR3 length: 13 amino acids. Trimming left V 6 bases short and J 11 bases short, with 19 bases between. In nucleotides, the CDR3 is TGTGCCAGCAGCTTTTCGCGGGAGTGGGGGGCTTTCTTT. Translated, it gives CASSFSREWGAFF.

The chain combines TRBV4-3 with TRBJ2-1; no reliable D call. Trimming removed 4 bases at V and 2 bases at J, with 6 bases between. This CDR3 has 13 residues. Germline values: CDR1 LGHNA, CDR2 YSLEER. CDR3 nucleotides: TGCGCCAGCAGCCCGACGGCCTACAATGAGCAGTTCTTC. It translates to CASSPTAYNEQFF.

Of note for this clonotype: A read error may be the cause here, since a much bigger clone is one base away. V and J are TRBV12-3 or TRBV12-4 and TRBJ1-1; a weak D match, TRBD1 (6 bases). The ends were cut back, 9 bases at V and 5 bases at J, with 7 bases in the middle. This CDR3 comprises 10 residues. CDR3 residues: CASTGTEAFF. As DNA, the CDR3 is TGTGCCAGTACAGGGACTGAAGCTTTCTTT.

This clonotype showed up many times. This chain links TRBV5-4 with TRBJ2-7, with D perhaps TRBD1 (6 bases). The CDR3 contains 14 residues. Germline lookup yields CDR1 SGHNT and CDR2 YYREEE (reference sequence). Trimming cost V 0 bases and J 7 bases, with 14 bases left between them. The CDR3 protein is CASSLEAGAREQYF. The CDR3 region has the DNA TGTGCCAGCAGCTTGGAGGCAGGGGCAAGGGAGCAGTACTTC.

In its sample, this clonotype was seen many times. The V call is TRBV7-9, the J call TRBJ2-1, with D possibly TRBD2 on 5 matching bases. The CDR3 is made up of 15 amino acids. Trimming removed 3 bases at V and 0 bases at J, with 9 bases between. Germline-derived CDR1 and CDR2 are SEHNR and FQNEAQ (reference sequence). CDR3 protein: CASSLRASSYNEQFF. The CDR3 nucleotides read TGTGCCAGCAGCTTGAGGGCCTCCTCCTACAATGAGCAGTTCTTC. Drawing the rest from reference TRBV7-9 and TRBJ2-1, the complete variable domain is DTGVSQNPRHKITKRGQNVTFRCDPISEHNRLYWYRQTLGQGPEFLTYFQNEAQLEKSRLLSDRFSAERPKGSFSTLEIQRTEQGDSAMYLCASSLRASSYNEQFFGPGTRLTVL.

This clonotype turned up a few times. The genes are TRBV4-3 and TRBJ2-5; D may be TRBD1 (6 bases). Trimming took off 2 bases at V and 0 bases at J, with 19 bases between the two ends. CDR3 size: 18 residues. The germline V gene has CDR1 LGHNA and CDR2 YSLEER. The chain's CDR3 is CASSQTWGQIQYQETQYF. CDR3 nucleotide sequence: TGCGCCAGCAGCCAAACCTGGGGGCAGATCCAATACCAAGAGACCCAGTACTTC.

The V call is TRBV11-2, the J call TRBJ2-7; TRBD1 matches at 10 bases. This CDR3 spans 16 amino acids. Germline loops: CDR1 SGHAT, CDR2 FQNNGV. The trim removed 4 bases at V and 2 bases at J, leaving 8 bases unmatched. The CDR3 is CASSSDTGTGAYEQYF. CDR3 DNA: TGTGCCAGCAGCTCCGATACCGGGACAGGGGCCTACGAGCAGTACTTC. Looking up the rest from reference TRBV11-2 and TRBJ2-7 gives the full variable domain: EAGVAQSPRYKIIEKRQSVAFWCNPISGHATLYWYQQILGQGPKLLIQFQNNGVVDDSQLPKDRFSAERLKGVDSTLKIQPAKLEDSAVYLCASSSDTGTGAYEQYFGPGTRLTVT.

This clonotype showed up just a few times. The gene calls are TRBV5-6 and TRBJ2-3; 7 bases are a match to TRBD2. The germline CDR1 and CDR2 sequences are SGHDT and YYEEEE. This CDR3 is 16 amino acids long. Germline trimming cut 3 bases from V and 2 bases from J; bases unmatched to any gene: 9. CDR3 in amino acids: CASSSDVGLPTDTQYF. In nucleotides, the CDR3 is TGTGCCAGCAGCTCGGATGTGGGACTACCCACAGATACGCAGTATTTT.

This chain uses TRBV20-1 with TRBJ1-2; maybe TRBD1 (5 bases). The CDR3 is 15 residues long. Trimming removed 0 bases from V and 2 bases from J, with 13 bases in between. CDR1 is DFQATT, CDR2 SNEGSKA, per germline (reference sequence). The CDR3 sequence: CSARDRQNSNYGYTF. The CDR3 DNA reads TGCAGTGCTAGAGATCGACAGAATTCCAACTATGGCTACACCTTC.